These 22 T cell receptor beta chains were sequenced from one sample in a study of T-cell reconstitution after alpha-beta-depleted transplantation in children. A library of TCRbeta sequences, prepared with unique molecular identifiers, was generated. TCRdb processed the PCR reads anew with MiXCR; each CDR3 protein has one entry. The profile shows 600,000 to 700,000 distinct CDR3 sequences, over 10% of them singletons. The sequenced sample was PBMCs, obtained before TCRalphabeta/CD19-depleted stem cell transplant. The receptors shown here come from a girl aged 2 to 10 with congenital amegakaryocytic thrombocytopenia, due to receive a stem cell transplant.

This sequence joins TRBV2 and TRBJ2-7, with TRBD1 as a possible D gene (5 bases). Trimming left V 1 base short and J 11 bases short, with 12 bases between. The germline CDR1 and CDR2 sequences are SNHLY and FYNNEI. This CDR3 comprises 12 residues. The DNA for the CDR3 is TGTGCCAGCAGTGAAGGGGGCATCCAGGAGTACTTC. It codes for CASSEGGIQEYF.

The sample holds a few counts of this clonotype. The rearrangement uses TRBV7-2 and TRBJ2-3, with a possible D match to TRBD2 (6 bases). The CDR3 length is 13 residues. Germline V CDR1 and CDR2: SGHTA, FQGNSA. Trimming took 5 bases from V and 3 from J, leaving 9 bases between them. The CDR3 DNA reads as TGTGCCAGCAGCATGGCGGGAACAGATACGCAGTATTTT. As protein: CASSMAGTDTQYF.

This clonotype was recorded many times. V gene TRBV12-3 or TRBV12-4 combines with J gene TRBJ2-1; no firm D call. The CDR3 consists of 13 residues. The ends were cut back, 4 bases at V and 7 bases at J, with 11 bases in the middle. CDR3 DNA sequence: TGTGCCAGCAGTTCCTTGAGCTTTAATGAGCAGTTCTTC. This codes for CASSSLSFNEQFF.

This clonotype was seen at least ten times. The chain has TRBV29-1 and TRBJ2-1; D call uncertain. The CDR3 runs to 12 residues. The germline gives CDR1 SQVTM, CDR2 ANQGSEA. Trimming shortened V by 8 bases and J by 7 bases, and 15 bases separated the two germline ends. CDR3: CSPEVLKNEQFF. DNA of the CDR3: TGCAGCCCCGAGGTTCTTAAGAATGAGCAGTTCTTC.

The table lists this clonotype with many counts. The rearrangement links TRBV20-1 to TRBJ2-5, with 11 bases lining up with TRBD2. V was pared by 3 bases and J by 2 bases, with 5 bases of the junction left unmatched. Looked up from germline, CDR1 is DFQATT and CDR2 is SNEGSKA (reference sequence). CDR3 length: 15 amino acids. CDR3 nucleotides: TGCAGTGCTAGTAAACTAGCGGGAGCGCAAGAGACCCAGTACTTC. It translates to CSASKLAGAQETQYF.

This clonotype came up many times. The CDR3 DNA follows: TGTGCCAGCAGCGTTGACCCGGCGGGAGTGAGGGAGCAGTTCTTC. Protein: CASSVDPAGVREQFF. The chain uses TRBV9 and TRBJ2-1; 7 positions agree with TRBD2. The CDR3 extends over 15 amino acids. Germline V lookup: CDR1 SGDLS, CDR2 YYNGEE. With 2 bases clipped from V and 10 bases from J, the junction kept 12 bases outside the gene matches.

This chain connects TRBV7-8 to TRBJ2-5; D call uncertain. The germline V gene encodes CDR1 SGHVS and CDR2 FQNEAQ. The V gene lost 7 bases and the J gene lost 9 bases, with 27 bases spanning the gap. The CDR3 has 16 residues. DNA for the CDR3: TGTGCCAGCACCCCGTATCCGACACGGCCAATGCCGTCCCAGTACTTC. It yields the protein CASTPYPTRPMPSQYF.

The chain has TRBV19 and TRBJ1-4; D is unresolved. The CDR3 runs to 11 residues. V lost 5 bases and J lost 8, with 6 bases in between. Germline CDR1 reads LNHDA; CDR2 reads SQIVND (reference sequence). The CDR3 sequence is CASSQSEKLFF. CDR3 bases: TGTGCCAGTAGTCAGTCGGAAAAACTGTTTTTT.

Ten or more counts support this clonotype. The genes are TRBV12-3 or TRBV12-4 and TRBJ2-1; perhaps TRBD1 as D (6 bases). There are 17 residues in the CDR3. Trimming took 3 bases from V and 1 from J, leaving 16 bases between them. In DNA, the CDR3 is TGTGCCAGCAGTTTTCTCGAAGGACAGTATTCCTACAATGAGCAGTTCTTC. Translation gives CASSFLEGQYSYNEQFF.

In this sample, this clonotype turned up a few times. The chain couples TRBV20-1 to TRBJ2-1; 8 bases match TRBD2. Trimming took 0 bases from V and 2 from J; bases not matched to a gene: 9. CDR1 and CDR2 (germline): DFQATT, SNEGSKA (reference sequence). This CDR3 spans 17 amino acids. CDR3 coding DNA: TGCAGTGCTAGAGATCTCTCGAGCGGGGGCCCCTACAATGAGCAGTTCTTC. Translated: CSARDLSSGGPYNEQFF.

Comment on this clonotype: With a much larger clone just one base away, this may be a read error. The CDR3 DNA is TGTGCCAGCAGCACTGGACTAGCGGGAGGGGCGTACAATGAGCAGTTCTTC. Translated, it gives CASSTGLAGGAYNEQFF. The chain couples TRBV7-3 to TRBJ2-1; 15 bases map to TRBD2. V was pared by 5 bases and J by 4 bases, with 6 bases of the junction left unmatched. Germline V gives CDR1 SGHTA, CDR2 FQGTGA. The CDR3 covers 17 residues.

This clonotype was detected many times. The rearrangement joins TRBV10-3 to TRBJ2-3; D possibly matches TRBD1 or TRBD2 (6 bases each). The CDR3 consists of 14 residues. Germline values: CDR1 ENHRY, CDR2 SYGVKD. V lost 10 bases to trimming and J lost 3 bases, with 17 bases between them. The CDR3 loop is CATSFGGATDTQYF. The CDR3 coding sequence is TGTGCCACCTCCTTCGGGGGCGCGACAGATACGCAGTATTTT.

This clonotype was detected ten times or more. This chain joins TRBV10-3 and TRBJ1-2, with D unclear. V lost 4 bases and J 3 bases, leaving 6 bases between the germline ends. Germline loops: CDR1 ENHRY, CDR2 SYGVKD. This CDR3 contains 12 residues. CDR3 protein: CAISATDYGYTF. CDR3 nucleotide sequence: TGTGCCATCAGTGCAACAGACTATGGCTACACCTTC.

This clonotype has more than one count but fewer than ten. The CDR3 sequence is CSVPSSPYEQYF. The CDR3 DNA sequence: TGCAGTGTCCCCTCTTCGCCCTACGAGCAGTACTTC. The J gene is TRBJ2-7, the V gene TRBV20-1; D ambiguous. The germline CDR1 and CDR2 sequences are DFQATT and SNEGSKA (reference sequence). CDR3 length equals 12 residues. Deletions cut 7 bases from V and 2 bases from J, with 12 bases between.

There are many counts of this clonotype. V usage is TRBV5-1 and J usage is TRBJ2-2, with D tentatively TRBD1 (6 bases). V lost 3 bases, J lost 8 bases, and 8 bases lay in between. The CDR3 consists of 12 residues. Germline V gene lookup returns CDR1 SGHRS and CDR2 YFSETQ. The CDR3 here is CASSSDRGELFF. In DNA form, the CDR3 reads TGCGCCAGCAGCTCCGACAGGGGGGAGCTGTTTTTT.

The rearrangement links TRBV6-6 to TRBJ2-7; D unclear. This CDR3 is 12 amino acids long. CDR1 and CDR2 from the germline V gene are MNHNY and SVGAGI (reference sequence). Trimming left V 7 bases short and J 4 bases short, with 11 bases between. This CDR3 is CASISPSYEQYF. In nucleotides, the CDR3 is TGTGCCAGCATTTCTCCGAGTTACGAGCAGTACTTC.

Ten or more counts support this clonotype. This rearrangement joins TRBV12-3 or TRBV12-4 to TRBJ2-1; D gene ambiguous. The CDR3 extends over 13 amino acids. V lost 6 bases to trimming and J lost 7 bases, with 13 bases between them. CDR3 nucleotide sequence: TGTGCCAGCAGCCAAACCGTTACTAATGAGCAGTTCTTC. It yields the protein CASSQTVTNEQFF.

This chain joins TRBV5-1 and TRBJ2-3; 13 bases map to TRBD2. The CDR3 covers 17 residues. From germline, CDR1 is SGHRS and CDR2 YFSETQ. V lost 2 bases and J lost 6; bases outside the gene matches: 9. This CDR3 reads CASSFWTSGSFGDTQYF. As DNA, the CDR3 is TGCGCCAGCAGCTTCTGGACTAGCGGGAGTTTTGGGGATACGCAGTATTTT.

The chain employs TRBV19 and TRBJ2-1; no reliable D call. The CDR3 covers 13 residues. In germline, CDR1 is LNHDA, CDR2 SQIVND (reference sequence). Trimming stripped 7 bases from V and 5 bases from J, with 12 bases between. The chain's CDR3 is CASMRLDNNEQFF. For the CDR3, the DNA is TGTGCCAGTATGAGACTCGATAACAATGAGCAGTTCTTC.

This clonotype was counted once. The chain recombines TRBV20-1 with TRBJ2-1; possible D gene TRBD2, 5 bases. The CDR3 consists of 15 residues. The ends were cut back, 3 bases at V and 1 base at J, with 13 bases in the middle. Germline V gene sequence: CDR1 DFQATT, CDR2 SNEGSKA (reference sequence). This CDR3 reads CSARKDSRSYNEQFF. The CDR3 DNA is TGCAGTGCTAGGAAGGACTCGAGATCCTACAATGAGCAGTTCTTC.

Comment on this clonotype: This may come from a read error, since a much larger clone is one base off. The chain employs TRBV29-1 and TRBJ2-7; TRBD2 agrees at 11 bases. Trimming removed 7 bases from V and 0 bases from J; junction bases left unmatched: 8. The CDR3 length is 15 residues. The germline V gene encodes CDR1 SQVTM and CDR2 ANQGSEA. In DNA form, the CDR3 reads TGCAGCGCTTCCCTGGGACTAGCGGTCTCCTACGAGCAGTACTTC. Protein: CSASLGLAVSYEQYF.

In its sample, this clonotype was seen many times. The chain couples TRBV7-9 to TRBJ2-1; TRBD2 agrees at 8 bases. Per the germline V gene, CDR1 is SEHNR and CDR2 is FQNEAQ (reference sequence). Unmatched junction bases numbered 9, after V lost 2 bases and J lost 3 bases. CDR3 size: 17 residues. The CDR3 loop is CASSLRMISGDYNEQFF. DNA of the CDR3: TGTGCCAGCAGCTTACGGATGATTAGCGGGGACTACAATGAGCAGTTCTTC.